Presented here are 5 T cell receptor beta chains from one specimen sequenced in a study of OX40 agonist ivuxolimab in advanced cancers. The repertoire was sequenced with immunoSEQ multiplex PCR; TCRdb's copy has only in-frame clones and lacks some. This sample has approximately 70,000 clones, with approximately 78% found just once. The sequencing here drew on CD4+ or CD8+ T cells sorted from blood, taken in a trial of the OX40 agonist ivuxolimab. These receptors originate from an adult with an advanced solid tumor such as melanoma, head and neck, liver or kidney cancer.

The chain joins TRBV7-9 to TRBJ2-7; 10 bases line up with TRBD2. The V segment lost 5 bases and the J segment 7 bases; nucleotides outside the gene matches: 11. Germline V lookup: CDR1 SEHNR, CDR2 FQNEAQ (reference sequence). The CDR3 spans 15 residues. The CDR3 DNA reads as TGTGCCAGCAGCGACGTGGGGCTAGCGGGAGAGGAGCAGTACTTC. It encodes CASSDVGLAGEEQYF.

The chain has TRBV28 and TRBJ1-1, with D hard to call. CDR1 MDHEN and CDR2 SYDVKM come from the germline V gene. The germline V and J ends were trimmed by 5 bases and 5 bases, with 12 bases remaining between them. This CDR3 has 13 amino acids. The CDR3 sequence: CASSPPGLTEAFF. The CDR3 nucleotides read TGTGCCAGCAGTCCGCCGGGATTAACTGAAGCTTTCTTT.

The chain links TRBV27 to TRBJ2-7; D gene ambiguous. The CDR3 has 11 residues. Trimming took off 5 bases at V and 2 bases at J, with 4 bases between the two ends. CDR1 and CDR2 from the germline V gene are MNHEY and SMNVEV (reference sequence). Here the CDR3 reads CASSPTYEQYF. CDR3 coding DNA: TGTGCCAGCAGTCCTACCTACGAGCAGTACTTC.

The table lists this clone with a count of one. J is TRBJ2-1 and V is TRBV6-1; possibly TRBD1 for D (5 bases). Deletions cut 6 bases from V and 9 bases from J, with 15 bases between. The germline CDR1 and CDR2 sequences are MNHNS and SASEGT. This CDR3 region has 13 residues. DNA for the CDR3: TGTGCCAGCAGCCCACTACCCCAGGGTGAGCAGTTCTTC. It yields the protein CASSPLPQGEQFF.

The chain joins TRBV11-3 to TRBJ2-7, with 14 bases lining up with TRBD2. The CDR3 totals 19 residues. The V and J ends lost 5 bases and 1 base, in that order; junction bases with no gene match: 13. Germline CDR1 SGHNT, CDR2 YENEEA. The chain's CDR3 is CASSGWTSGGPKTSYEQYV. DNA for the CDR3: TGTGCCAGCAGCGGCTGGACTAGCGGGGGGCCTAAAACGTCCTACGAGCAGTACGTC.